The 9 T cell receptor beta chains listed next were all sequenced from one sample in a study of blood T cell repertoires in COVID-19. Only in-frame clones appear in the TCRdb table, and some are missing; sequencing was by immunoSEQ multiplex PCR. The table records 200,000 to 250,000 clones, 88% of them present only once. The sequenced sample was PBMCs or T cells enriched from blood (not recorded which). These receptors originate from a woman in her 30s who had recovered from COVID-19.

The chain uses TRBV19 and TRBJ2-3, with 9 bases aligning to TRBD2. Trimming took 2 bases from V and 1 from J; bases not matched to a gene: 4. The CDR3 runs 16 residues. Germline values: CDR1 LNHDA, CDR2 SQIVND (reference sequence). This CDR3 is CASSISASGGTDTQYF. For the CDR3, the DNA is TGTGCCAGTAGTATATCGGCTAGCGGGGGCACAGATACGCAGTATTTT.

The V and J genes are TRBV13 and TRBJ2-1; possible D gene TRBD2, 6 bases. Per the germline V gene, CDR1 is PRHDT and CDR2 is FYEKMQ (reference sequence). This CDR3 is 14 amino acids long. V lost 1 base, J lost 3 bases, and 7 bases lay in between. CDR3 DNA sequence: TGTGCCAGCAGCTTAGCGGGGGTCTACAATGAGCAGTTCTTC. Translating gives CASSLAGVYNEQFF.

The J gene is TRBJ1-4, the V gene TRBV28; D not resolved. This CDR3 has 16 amino acids. In germline, CDR1 is MDHEN, CDR2 SYDVKM. Trimming took off 5 bases at V and 5 bases at J, with 18 bases between the two ends. The CDR3 region is CASSPTIWADNEKLFF. The CDR3 DNA sequence: TGTGCCAGCAGTCCAACCATTTGGGCAGACAATGAAAAACTGTTTTTT.

J is TRBJ2-3 and V is TRBV9; tentative D call: TRBD2 (6 bases). CDR1 and CDR2 (germline): SGDLS, YYNGEE. The V and J ends lost 2 bases and 2 bases respectively, with 12 bases between them. The CDR3 length is 15 residues. CDR3 loop: CASSVFGGTTDTQYF. In DNA form, the CDR3 reads TGTGCCAGCAGCGTTTTCGGCGGGACCACAGATACGCAGTATTTT.

The chain couples TRBV6-5 to TRBJ2-7; 11 positions match TRBD1. This CDR3 spans 14 amino acids. The germline gives CDR1 MNHEY, CDR2 SVGAGI. V shed 6 bases and J 4 bases; nucleotides not matched to a gene: 5. The CDR3 loop reads CASSTGTGGYEQYF. CDR3 sequence (DNA): TGTGCCAGCAGCACGGGGACAGGGGGATACGAGCAGTACTTC.

The chain has TRBV27 and TRBJ2-6; D is possibly TRBD2 (5 bases). This CDR3 spans 18 amino acids. CDR1 MNHEY and CDR2 SMNVEV come from the germline V gene (reference sequence). Between the trimmed V and J ends, which lost 7 bases and 0 bases, there was a span of 19 bases. The CDR3 DNA sequence: TGTGCCAGCACCATCGGGGTCTACGCGATCTCTGGGGCCAACGTCCTGACTTTC. It encodes CASTIGVYAISGANVLTF.

The chain combines TRBV5-6 with TRBJ1-1; maybe TRBD1 (6 bases). This CDR3 spans 13 amino acids. Germline assignment: CDR1 SGHDT and CDR2 YYEEEE. The ends were cut back, 2 bases at V and 7 bases at J, with 12 bases in the middle. CDR3 loop: CASSFQGTGEAFF. CDR3 sequence (DNA): TGTGCCAGCAGCTTTCAGGGGACCGGTGAAGCTTTCTTT.

The chain uses TRBV19 and TRBJ2-3; 8 bases line up with TRBD1. This CDR3 region has 15 residues. Germline V lookup: CDR1 LNHDA, CDR2 SQIVND (reference sequence). V trimming: 6 bases; J trimming: 0 bases; junction bases outside the gene matches: 5. The CDR3 region is CASRPDRESTDTQYF. CDR3 DNA: TGTGCCAGTAGACCGGACAGGGAGAGCACAGATACGCAGTATTTT.

This clone was recorded a few times. DNA of the CDR3: TGTGCCAGCTCACCAGGGGGCGAGATGGACTATGGCTACACCTTC. It specifies CASSPGGEMDYGYTF. The chain joins TRBV18 to TRBJ1-2; D is possibly TRBD1 (6 bases). The germline V and J ends were trimmed by 2 bases and 3 bases, with 13 bases remaining between them. From germline, CDR1 is KGHSH and CDR2 LQKENI. This CDR3 is 15 amino acids long. The full variable domain, with the rest looked up from reference TRBV18 and TRBJ1-2, is NAGVMQNPRHLVRRRGQEARLRCSPMKGHSHVYWYRQLPEEGLKFMVYLQKENIIDESGMPKERFSAEFPKEGPSILRIQQVVRGDSAAYFCASSPGGEMDYGYTFGSGTRLTVV.